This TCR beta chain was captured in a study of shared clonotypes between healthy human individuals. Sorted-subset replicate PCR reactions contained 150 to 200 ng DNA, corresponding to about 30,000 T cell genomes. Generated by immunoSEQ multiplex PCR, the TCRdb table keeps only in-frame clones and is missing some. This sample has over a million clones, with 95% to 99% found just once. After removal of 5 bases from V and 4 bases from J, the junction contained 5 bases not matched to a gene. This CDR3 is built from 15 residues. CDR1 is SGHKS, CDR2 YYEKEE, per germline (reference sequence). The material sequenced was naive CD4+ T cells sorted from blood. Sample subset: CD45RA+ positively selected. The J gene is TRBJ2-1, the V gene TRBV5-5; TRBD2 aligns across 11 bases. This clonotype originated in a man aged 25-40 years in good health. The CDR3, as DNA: TGTGCCAGCAGACCGGGACTAGCGGTATACAATGAGCAGTTCTTC. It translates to CASRPGLAVYNEQFF.